The present T cell receptor beta chain was sequenced within a study of sequential checkpoint blockade in melanoma. Across the whole study: Randomization was 1:1 between first-line nivolumab→ipilimumab and ipilimumab→nivolumab. Maintenance nivolumab came after either treatment sequence.

The treatment was: randomized to nivolumab then ipilimumab (arm A) or the reverse (arm B). No patient had prior DNA-damaging chemotherapy. PBMC sorting kept live CD3+CD8+ cells without CD19 or CD56. Generated by immunoSEQ multiplex PCR, the TCRdb table keeps only in-frame clones and is missing some. Altogether 20,000 to 25,000 clones are present, roughly 75% being singletons, with the ten largest covering about a fifth. V shed 6 bases and J shed 4 bases, with 16 bases lying between them. Germline V lookup: CDR1 SSHAT, CDR2 FNYEAQ (reference sequence). CDR3 size: 15 residues. This rearrangement joins TRBV7-7 to TRBJ2-1, with D possibly matching TRBD1 (5 bases). This clonotype was sampled from a human donor with melanoma. The material was CD8+ T cells sorted from blood (inferred from file names), obtained from a patient given nivolumab and ipilimumab in sequence. The CDR3 coding sequence is TGTGCCAGCAGTTCGCACGTGACAGAATACAATGAGCAGTTCTTC. Its translation is CASSSHVTEYNEQFF. The full variable domain, its missing parts supplied by reference TRBV7-7 and TRBJ2-1, is GAGVSQSPRYKVTKRGQDVTLRCDPISSHATLYWYQQALGQGPEFLTYFNYEAQPDKSGLPSDRFSAERPEGSISTLTIQRTEQRDSAMYRCASSSHVTEYNEQFFGPGTRLTVL.